The rows below give T cell receptor beta chains drawn from one sample of a study of blood T cells in healthy people across ages. TCRdb re-called the 5' RACE reads with MiXCR, one entry per CDR3 protein. The sample lists some 1,500,000 distinct CDR3 sequences; about 45% were seen once. The source material was blood. Every receptor here comes from a woman aged 18-29 years in good health. The CDR3 runs from the conserved cysteine through the conserved F or W. D genes are given only for firm matches. Clone size is stated in some rows and not others, as once, few, many or a class when expanded.

CDR3 length	V gene	J gene	D gene	clone size	CDR3 protein	CDR3 DNA
13	TRBV12-5	TRBJ2-5	NA	few	CASGLALWETQYF	TGTGCTAGTGGTTTGGCTCTTTGGGAGACCCAGTACTTC
18	TRBV6-5	TRBJ2-7	TRBD1	NA	CASSYSISGTGISYEQYF	TGTGCCAGCAGTTACTCGATCTCCGGGACAGGGATCTCCTACGAGCAGTACTTC
12	TRBV12-3/TRBV12-4	TRBJ2-7	TRBD2	few	CASSGGVGEQYF	TGTGCCAGCAGTGGGGGGGTGGGCGAGCAGTACTTC
13	TRBV7-2	TRBJ2-7	NA	NA	CASSLDAGRPEYF	TGTGCCAGCAGCTTAGATGCAGGACGACCTGAGTACTTC
16	TRBV6-2/TRBV6-3	TRBJ2-7	TRBD1	NA	CASSWSGDRVTYEQYF	TGTGCCAGCAGTTGGTCGGGGGACAGGGTAACCTACGAGCAGTACTTC
13	TRBV20-1	TRBJ1-5	TRBD1	once	CSASQGAVQPQHF	TGCAGTGCTAGCCAGGGGGCAGTCCAGCCCCAGCATTTT
15	TRBV11-2	TRBJ2-3	TRBD2	few	CASSSTSGRLDTQYF	TGTGCCAGCAGCTCCACTAGCGGGAGGCTGGATACGCAGTATTTT
11	TRBV29-1	TRBJ2-7	NA	NA	CSVVQVYEQYF	TGCAGCGTTGTACAGGTCTACGAGCAGTACTTC
15	TRBV29-1	TRBJ2-7	TRBD1	few	CSVRLSRDRTYEQYF	TGCAGCGTTAGGCTTTCCCGGGACAGGACCTACGAGCAGTACTTC
16	TRBV7-2	TRBJ2-1	NA	NA	CASSSQVTSGYNEQFF	TGTGCCAGCAGCTCACAGGTGACTAGTGGCTACAATGAGCAGTTCTTC
15	TRBV27	TRBJ2-3	NA	few	CASSSQGLSTDTQYF	TGTGCCAGCAGTTCCCAGGGACTTAGCACAGATACGCAGTATTTT
13	TRBV7-2	TRBJ2-3	NA	few	CASSLALENTQYF	TGTGCCAGCAGCTTAGCGCTAGAGAATACGCAGTATTTT
15	TRBV5-1	TRBJ2-2	NA	NA	CASSFGGRGTGELFF	TGCGCCAGCAGCTTCGGGGGGCGCGGAACCGGGGAGCTGTTTTTT
17	TRBV4-1	TRBJ2-2	NA	few	CASSRMGGFASTGELFF	TGCGCCAGCAGCCGCATGGGGGGCTTTGCGTCCACCGGGGAGCTGTTTTTT
13	TRBV20-1	TRBJ1-1	NA	few	CSASAGQNTEAFF	TGCAGTGCTAGTGCGGGACAGAACACTGAAGCTTTCTTT
15	TRBV20-1	TRBJ2-3	NA	NA	CSARGRLSATDTQYF	TGCAGTGCTAGAGGACGACTATCCGCCACAGATACGCAGTATTTT
14	TRBV6-5	TRBJ2-1	TRBD2	few	CASRPSGRNSEQFF	TGTGCCAGCCGTCCTAGCGGGAGGAATAGTGAGCAGTTCTTC
15	TRBV6-1	TRBJ1-1	NA	NA	CASSSEAVMNTEAFF	TGTGCCAGCAGCTCCGAGGCCGTTATGAACACTGAAGCTTTCTTT
13	TRBV6-5	TRBJ1-1	TRBD1	few	CASSSHRGTEAFF	TGTGCCAGCAGCAGCCACAGGGGCACTGAAGCTTTCTTT
15	TRBV25-1	TRBJ2-1	NA	NA	CASEGKQGSYNEQFF	TGTGCCAGCGAGGGAAAACAGGGTTCCTACAATGAGCAGTTCTTC
15	TRBV30	TRBJ1-1	NA	once	CAWGIRGSGWTEAFF	TGTGCCTGGGGGATACGGGGCAGTGGGTGGACTGAAGCTTTCTTT
16	TRBV27	TRBJ1-4	TRBD1	few	CASSKGTGGTNEKLFF	TGTGCCAGCAGTAAAGGGACAGGGGGCACTAATGAAAAACTGTTTTTT
16	TRBV20-1	TRBJ2-1	NA	NA	CSARDRGGRAYNEQFF	TGCAGTGCTAGAGATAGGGGGGGCAGGGCCTACAATGAGCAGTTCTTC
17	TRBV6-5	TRBJ1-3	NA	NA	CASSYSRVPISGNTIYF	TGTGCCAGCAGTTACTCAAGGGTACCGATCTCTGGAAACACCATATATTTT
14	TRBV20-1	TRBJ2-3	TRBD2	NA	CSARDLAGTETQYF	TGCAGTGCTAGAGATCTAGCGGGCACAGAGACGCAGTATTTT
18	TRBV4-1	TRBJ2-5	TRBD2	NA	CASSQEMASGGAGETQYF	TGCGCCAGCAGCCAAGAGATGGCTAGCGGGGGGGCCGGGGAGACCCAGTACTTC